A single sample gave rise to the 13 T cell receptor beta chains below, sequenced in a study of PD-L1 blockade in urothelial cancer (TCRdb year 2017). Libraries came from the immunoSEQ multiplex PCR assay. TCRdb stores this immuneACCESS table with in-frame sequences only. Part of the clones is absent; in the studies checked, under half of the shortfall reflects unresolved V genes, and no reason is known for the rest. For this sample the table gives about 37,000 clones, of which about four fifths were detected only once. The top ten clones comprise around 18% of the sample. This sample comprised PBMCs, obtained around atezolizumab (anti-PD-L1) treatment. These receptors were taken from a man between 60 and 75 years old with urothelial cancer.

A few counts support this clone. The rearrangement links TRBV9 to TRBJ2-7, with TRBD1 identical over 11 bases. Germline CDR1 SGDLS, CDR2 YYNGEE. Trimming at V came to 3 bases and at J to 0 bases, leaving 2 bases not matched to a gene. There are 15 residues in the CDR3. The chain's CDR3 is CASSAGQGGSYEQYF. The CDR3 nucleotides read TGTGCCAGCAGCGCGGGACAGGGGGGCTCCTACGAGCAGTACTTC.

The chain employs TRBV5-3 and TRBJ2-2, with D tentatively TRBD1 (6 bases). TRBV5-3 is filed as an ORF, its function uncertain. With 4 bases removed from V and 3 bases from J, the gap between germline ends came to 16 bases. There are 16 residues in the CDR3. CDR3 protein: CARSRGQRMDTGELFF. The CDR3 nucleotides are TGTGCCAGAAGCCGAGGACAGCGGATGGACACCGGGGAGCTGTTTTTT.

This clone appeared a single time. The chain combines TRBV10-3 with TRBJ1-5; unclear D gene. Trimming pared 5 bases from V and 5 bases from J, leaving 10 bases between. In germline, CDR1 is ENHRY, CDR2 SYGVKD. The CDR3 is made up of 13 amino acids. Here the CDR3 DNA reads TGTGCCATCAGTTTGGCAGTTGATCAGCCCCAGCATTTT. It translates to CAISLAVDQPQHF.

The chain couples TRBV10-3 to TRBJ2-5; TRBD1 matches 10 bases. Germline trimming cut 5 bases from V and 2 bases from J; bases unmatched to any gene: 5. The CDR3 consists of 15 residues. Germline assignment: CDR1 ENHRY and CDR2 SYGVKD. The CDR3 reads CAISNPGQGQETQYF. Here the CDR3 DNA reads TGTGCCATCAGTAATCCGGGACAGGGGCAAGAGACCCAGTACTTC.

The gene calls are TRBV7-2 and TRBJ2-5; D remains ambiguous. V lost 1 base and J 5 bases, leaving 11 bases between the germline ends. Germline assignment: CDR1 SGHTA and CDR2 FQGNSA. The CDR3 loop spans 14 amino acids. The CDR3 bases are TGTGCCAGCAGCTTAGTCCGCGTTTGGGAGACCCAGTACTTC. Protein sequence: CASSLVRVWETQYF.

The chain employs TRBV30 and TRBJ1-3; the D is unclear. This CDR3 comprises 13 residues. The germline CDR1 and CDR2 sequences are GTSNPN and SVGIG (reference sequence). The germline V and J ends were trimmed by 8 bases and 0 bases, with 11 bases remaining between them. CDR3 bases: TGTGCCGCCGACATTTTCTCTGGAAACACCATATATTTT. Encoded protein: CAADIFSGNTIYF.

The gene calls are TRBV5-1 and TRBJ1-4, with D possibly matching TRBD1 (6 bases). Germline V gives CDR1 SGHRS, CDR2 YFSETQ. This CDR3 region has 16 residues. V lost 2 bases and J 0 bases, leaving 11 bases between the germline ends. Here the CDR3 DNA reads TGCGCCAGCAGCTTACCACAGGGAACAACTAATGAAAAACTGTTTTTT. It is translated as CASSLPQGTTNEKLFF.

The CDR3, as DNA: TGTGCCAGCAGTCGGGAGTCAGGAAATTACGAGCAGTACTTC. Amino acid sequence: CASSRESGNYEQYF. The genes are TRBV7-2 and TRBJ2-7; D is possibly TRBD2 (6 bases). Trimming stripped 6 bases from V and 4 bases from J, with 16 bases between. Germline values: CDR1 SGHTA, CDR2 FQGNSA. The CDR3 is 14 residues long.

CDR3 amino acids: CASSLVSTGLQETQYF. For the CDR3, the DNA is TGTGCCAGCAGTTTGGTCTCGACAGGGCTCCAAGAGACCCAGTACTTC. This sequence joins TRBV28 and TRBJ2-5; the match to TRBD1 covers 7 bases. The CDR3 spans 16 residues. Germline values: CDR1 MDHEN, CDR2 SYDVKM. V lost 3 bases and J lost 1; bases outside the gene matches: 8.

The chain uses TRBV11-2 and TRBJ2-3, with TRBD1 identical over 11 bases. The CDR3 extends over 15 amino acids. Germline CDR1 reads SGHAT; CDR2 reads FQNNGV. The trim removed 5 bases at V and 4 bases at J, leaving 5 bases unmatched. The CDR3: CASSPPGQGADTQYF. CDR3 DNA sequence: TGTGCCAGCAGCCCCCCGGGACAGGGGGCAGATACGCAGTATTTT. The full variable domain, with the rest looked up from reference TRBV11-2 and TRBJ2-3, is EAGVAQSPRYKIIEKRQSVAFWCNPISGHATLYWYQQILGQGPKLLIQFQNNGVVDDSQLPKDRFSAERLKGVDSTLKIQPAKLEDSAVYLCASSPPGQGADTQYFGPGTRLTVL.

V and J are TRBV15 and TRBJ2-5; weak D call: TRBD2 (5 bases). Trimming left V 1 base short and J 7 bases short, with 13 bases between. This CDR3 has 14 residues. Germline V gene data show CDR1 as LNHNV and CDR2 as YYDKDF (reference sequence). The CDR3 DNA sequence: TGTGCCACCAGCAGAGCTCGGACCGCGGGGACCCAGTACTTC. Protein: CATSRARTAGTQYF.

The count of this clone is one. This chain links TRBV5-6 with TRBJ1-1, with a tentative D call TRBD1 (6 bases). V was cut by 0 bases and J by 7 bases, with 10 bases left in between. Germline V gene data show CDR1 as SGHDT and CDR2 as YYEEEE. This CDR3 region has 13 residues. Here the CDR3 reads CASSLAEQGEAFF. The CDR3 DNA reads as TGTGCCAGCAGCTTGGCTGAACAGGGTGAAGCTTTCTTT.

The chain has TRBV18 and TRBJ2-7; maybe TRBD1 (5 bases). Between the trimmed V and J ends, which lost 5 bases and 3 bases, there was a span of 14 bases. This CDR3 is 14 amino acids long. The germline gives CDR1 KGHSH, CDR2 LQKENI. The CDR3 DNA follows: TGTGCCAGCTCAGCCAGGGAAACGGGCTACGAGCAGTACTTC. Translated, it gives CASSARETGYEQYF. Using reference TRBV18 and TRBJ2-7 for the parts outside the CDR3, the full variable domain is NAGVMQNPRHLVRRRGQEARLRCSPMKGHSHVYWYRQLPEEGLKFMVYLQKENIIDESGMPKERFSAEFPKEGPSILRIQQVVRGDSAAYFCASSARETGYEQYFGPGTRLTVT.